One sample yielded the 9 T cell receptor beta chains listed below, sequenced in a study of CD8+ T cells in alopecia areata. Sample treatment: oral pan-JAK inhibitor, 5-10 mg twice daily. TCR sequencing used cDNA made by reverse transcription of extracted RNA. TCRdb's table, derived via immunoSEQ multiplex PCR, lists solely in-frame clones and lacks some. The sample has about 99,000 clones, 80% to 90% seen once. Sequences were derived from CD8+ T cells sorted from blood, sampled between weeks 30 and 35, from a patient treated with tofacitinib. These receptors came from a human donor with alopecia areata.

The chain uses TRBV7-9 and TRBJ2-5; no clear D. Looked up from germline, CDR1 is SEHNR and CDR2 is FQNEAQ (reference sequence). This CDR3 comprises 14 residues. The V and J ends lost 0 bases and 2 bases respectively, with 7 bases between them. CDR3 DNA: TGTGCCAGCAGCTTAGCTGGGTATCAAGAGACCCAGTACTTC. It is translated as CASSLAGYQETQYF.

The V call is TRBV29-1, the J call TRBJ2-1; D is undetermined. In germline, CDR1 is SQVTM, CDR2 ANQGSEA. CDR3 size: 15 residues. V gave up 3 bases and J gave up 5 bases, with 17 bases separating them. CDR3 region: CSVDGLSPANNEQFF. The DNA of the CDR3 is TGCAGCGTTGATGGTCTGAGCCCAGCCAACAATGAGCAGTTCTTC.

The chain combines TRBV6-6 with TRBJ2-5, with 8 bases fitting TRBD1. Germline CDR1 reads MNHNY; CDR2 reads SVGAGI (reference sequence). V gave up 2 bases and J gave up 2 bases; unmatched junction bases: 7. The CDR3 is 16 amino acids. The DNA for the CDR3 is TGTGCCAGCAGTTACCCATCGGACAGGGATCAAGAGACCCAGTACTTC. Translated: CASSYPSDRDQETQYF.

The CDR3 loop reads CASSLTGFTYEQYF. The DNA of the CDR3 is TGTGCCAGCAGCTTGACGGGGTTTACCTACGAGCAGTACTTC. The V call is TRBV5-6, the J call TRBJ2-7; D may be TRBD2 (5 bases). CDR3 length equals 14 residues. Trimming took 1 base from V and 2 from J, leaving 10 bases between them. Germline CDR1 SGHDT, CDR2 YYEEEE.

The V call is TRBV4-1, the J call TRBJ1-4; D possibly corresponds to TRBD1 (5 bases). V lost 0 bases to trimming and J lost 6 bases, with 8 bases between them. The CDR3 spans 14 residues. Germline V gives CDR1 MGHRA, CDR2 YSYEKL. The CDR3 reads CASSQEPGDEKLFF. DNA for the CDR3: TGCGCCAGCAGCCAAGAGCCGGGGGATGAAAAACTGTTTTTT.

The CDR3 sequence is CASSFPSPAVNEQFF. As DNA, the CDR3 is TGTGCCAGCAGTTTCCCATCGCCAGCTGTCAATGAGCAGTTCTTC. The chain combines TRBV27 with TRBJ2-1; D gene unclear. CDR1 and CDR2 (germline): MNHEY, SMNVEV (reference sequence). Trimming removed 3 bases at V and 6 bases at J, with 15 bases between. The CDR3 is 15 residues long.

This chain uses TRBV7-3 with TRBJ2-2; D is tentatively TRBD1 or TRBD2 (6 bases each). Germline CDR1 and CDR2: SGHTA and FQGTGA. The CDR3 covers 16 residues. With 4 bases removed from V and 5 bases from J, the gap between germline ends came to 17 bases. In DNA, the CDR3 is TGTGCCAGCAGCTCGGCCGAGGGGGGCGAGACCGGGGAGCTGTTTTTT. Translating it yields CASSSAEGGETGELFF.

The rearrangement joins TRBV7-9 to TRBJ2-4; 9 nucleotides match TRBD2. V gave up 1 base and J gave up 12 bases; unmatched junction bases: 1. This CDR3 contains 12 residues. CDR1 is SEHNR, CDR2 FQNEAQ, per germline (reference sequence). The CDR3 spells CASSLGLADQYF. CDR3 coding DNA: TGTGCCAGCAGCTTAGGACTAGCGGATCAGTACTTC.

The chain links TRBV7-8 to TRBJ1-5; D is unclear. This CDR3 region has 13 residues. The V end was cut by 7 bases, the J end by 2 bases, with 9 bases between. The V gene's germline CDR1 is SGHVS and CDR2 FQNEAQ. The CDR3 sequence: CASNLGGNQPQHF. The CDR3, as DNA: TGTGCCAGCAACCTCGGGGGCAATCAGCCCCAGCATTTT.